This T cell receptor beta chain was captured by sequencing in a study of blood T cell repertoires in COVID-19. Study processing details: Reference gene primer amplification yielded estimated nucleated cell counts. The table came from immunoSEQ multiplex PCR; TCRdb's copy has only in-frame clones and leaves some out. V and J calls plus clone size are reproduced from that table; the DNA served to infer D and trimming. This table has about 200,000 clones, about nine tenths appearing once. CDR1 and CDR2 (germline): MNHEY, SMNVEV (reference sequence). The CDR3 consists of 15 residues. With 3 bases removed from V and 1 base from J, the gap between germline ends came to 12 bases.

The V call is TRBV27, the J call TRBJ2-5, with D uncertain. Material: peripheral blood. This clonotype was sampled from a man aged 30-40 years who had recovered from COVID-19. The CDR3 sequence: CASSLRDSLQETQYF. CDR3 bases: TGTGCCAGCAGTTTGAGAGATAGCCTCCAAGAGACCCAGTACTTC.